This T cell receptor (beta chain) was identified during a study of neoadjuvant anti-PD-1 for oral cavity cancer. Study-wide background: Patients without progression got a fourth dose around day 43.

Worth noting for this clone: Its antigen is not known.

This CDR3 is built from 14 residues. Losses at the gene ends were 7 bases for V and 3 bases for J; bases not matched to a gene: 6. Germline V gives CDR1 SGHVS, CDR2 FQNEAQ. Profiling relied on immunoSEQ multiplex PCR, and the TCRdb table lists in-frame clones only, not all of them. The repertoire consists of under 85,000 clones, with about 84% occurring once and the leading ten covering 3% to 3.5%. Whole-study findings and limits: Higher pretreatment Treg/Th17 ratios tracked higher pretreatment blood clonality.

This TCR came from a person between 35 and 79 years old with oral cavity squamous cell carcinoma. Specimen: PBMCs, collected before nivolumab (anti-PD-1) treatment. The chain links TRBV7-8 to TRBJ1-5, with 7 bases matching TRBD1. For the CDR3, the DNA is TGTGCCAGCACCGACAGGGACAACAATCAGCCCCAGCATTTT. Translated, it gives CASTDRDNNQPQHF.